Presented here are 14 T cell receptor beta chains from one specimen sequenced in a study of tumor-infiltrating lymphocytes in primary liver carcinoma. A constant-region primer primed TCR beta cDNA synthesis from about 550 ng of total RNA. TCR beta libraries came from three nested multiplex PCR rounds using slightly modified ARM-PCR. TRBV1-TRBV30 forward primers paired with a C-beta reverse primer drove the first two PCR rounds, about 11 cycles each. TCRdb used MiXCR to reprocess the multiplex PCR reads, holding one entry per CDR3 protein. The table records 20,000 to 25,000 distinct CDR3 sequences, almost 80% of them present only once. Total RNA and DNA came together from 20-30 mg of bulk tissue without cell sorting. Sequencing was done on a sample of liver tumor tissue from sampling region 1. The subset denotes: tumor region T1, superior pole. These receptors originate from a woman aged 25 to 39 with primary liver carcinoma and hepatitis B virus infection.

The gene calls are TRBV28 and TRBJ2-1; 7 bases fit TRBD2. V shed 10 bases, J shed 1 base, and the junction held 13 bases outside the gene matches. CDR3 length: 16 residues. CDR1 and CDR2 (germline): MDHEN, SYDVKM. CDR3 coding DNA: TGTGCCACCCACTACGGGGGAGGGCTATCCTACAATGAGCAGTTCTTC. Translation gives CATHYGGGLSYNEQFF.

Concerning this clonotype: At one of its ends the junction is not consistent with the germline gene, which may arise from a read error. This chain connects TRBV11-2 to TRBJ2-5, with D uncertain. CDR3 size: 13 residues. Germline V CDR1 and CDR2: SGHAT, FQNNGV. The CDR3 region is CVSSLESKGTQYF. CDR3 sequence (DNA): TGTGTCAGCAGCCTAGAATCCAAGGGGACCCAGTACTTC.

In this sample, this clonotype turned up a few times. A read error is likely, as this CDR3 ends without the conserved phenylalanine or tryptophan. The chain couples TRBV6-1 to TRBJ2-7; 8 bases are shared with TRBD2. This CDR3 spans 13 amino acids. V gave up 6 bases and J gave up 3 bases; unmatched junction bases: 4. The germline V gene encodes CDR1 MNHNS and CDR2 SASEGT. The CDR3 loop is CASRLAEDYEQYL. The CDR3 region has the DNA TGTGCCAGCAGACTAGCGGAGGACTACGAGCAGTACCTC.

The rearrangement uses TRBV28 and TRBJ2-1; the D is unclear. Looked up from germline, CDR1 is MDHEN and CDR2 is SYDVKM. Trimming cost V 2 bases and J 6 bases, with 5 bases left between them. There are 12 residues in the CDR3. CDR3 in amino acids: CASSLSINEQFF. In DNA, the CDR3 is TGTGCCAGCAGTTTAAGTATCAATGAGCAGTTCTTC.

On this clonotype: One base away lies a much larger clone, so this may be a sequencing read error. This chain connects TRBV11-2 to TRBJ2-7, with unresolved D. CDR1 is SGHAT, CDR2 FQNNGV, per germline. CDR3 length: 12 amino acids. This chain's CDR3 is CVSSLGPTEQYF. Here the CDR3 DNA reads TGTGTCAGCAGCTTAGGTCCCACCGAGCAGTACTTC. The entire variable domain, with the rest obtained from reference TRBV11-2 and TRBJ2-7, is as follows: EAGVAQSPRYKIIEKRQSVAFWCNPISGHATLYWYQQILGQGPKLLIQFQNNGVVDDSQLPKDRFSAERLKGVDSTLKIQPAKLEDSAVYLCVSSLGPTEQYFGPGTRLTVT.

J is TRBJ2-1 and V is TRBV11-3; 8 positions agree with TRBD2. V dropped 5 bases and J dropped 10; count of bases not matched to a gene: 13. This CDR3 region has 15 residues. Germline CDR1 is SGHNT and CDR2 is YENEEA. The CDR3 loop is CASSLLSGGGYEQFF. The CDR3 bases are TGTGCCAGCAGCCTACTATCGGGGGGGGGGTACGAGCAGTTCTTC.

Regarding this clonotype: An end of the junction does not agree with germline; a read error may underlie this. The chain combines TRBV20-1 with TRBJ2-5; the match to TRBD2 covers 13 bases. The CDR3 length is 12 residues. CDR1 is DFQATT and CDR2 is SNEGSKA in the germline V gene (reference sequence). CDR3 nucleotide sequence: TGCAGTGCCGGACTAGCGGGGGAGACCCATTACTTC. This sequence encodes CSAGLAGETHYF.

This clonotype was seen at least ten times. A much bigger clone sits one base away, suggesting this may be a read error. This chain joins TRBV10-3 and TRBJ2-1; 8 positions agree with TRBD2. The CDR3 is 13 amino acids. Germline CDR1 is ENHRY and CDR2 is SYGVKD. V lost 10 bases, J lost 5 bases, and 7 bases stayed unmatched. The CDR3 nucleotides read TGTGCCACCAGCGGGAGTAGAAACAATGAGCAGTTCTTC. This codes for CATSGSRNNEQFF.

Note on this clonotype: At one end the junction does not follow the germline gene, possibly because of a read error. This rearrangement joins TRBV11-2 to TRBJ1-6, with TRBD1 matching over 10 bases. The germline V gene has CDR1 SGHAT and CDR2 FQNNGV. This CDR3 has 14 residues. The CDR3 DNA reads as TGTGCCAGCATGAAAGGGACAGGGGATTCATCCCTCCACTTT. This translates into CASMKGTGDSSLHF.

As for this clonotype: The conserved phenylalanine or tryptophan normally closing the CDR3 is absent here, so this likely arose from a read error. The chain combines TRBV6-1 with TRBJ2-2; possibly TRBD2 for D (5 bases). The CDR3 is 16 amino acids. Germline CDR1 is MNHNS and CDR2 is SASEGT. The CDR3 loop reads CSSSERGGANTGELFL. CDR3 in DNA: TGTTCCAGCAGTGAACGTGGAGGAGCGAACACCGGGGAACTGTTTCTT.

Note on this clonotype: One junction end does not reproduce the germline sequence, and a read error may be involved. V is TRBV30 and J is TRBJ2-7; D may be TRBD2 (7 bases). The CDR3 extends over 13 amino acids. From germline, CDR1 is GTSNPN and CDR2 SVGIG (reference sequence). CDR3 coding DNA: TGTGCCGGGAGCTTAGGGGGGGACTACGAGCAGTACTTC. Its translation: CAGSLGGDYEQYF.

The gene calls are TRBV28 and TRBJ1-4; unclear D gene. The CDR3 runs to 11 residues. Germline V gives CDR1 MDHEN, CDR2 SYDVKM. V lost 7 bases, J lost 11 bases, and 11 bases lay in between. CDR3 sequence (DNA): TGTGCCAGCATATTAAGCCAGAAACTGTTTTTT. The encoded protein is CASILSQKLFF.

This clonotype has at least ten counts. The chain couples TRBV15 to TRBJ2-3, with D unresolved. The V gene lost 0 bases and the J gene lost 6 bases, with 10 bases spanning the gap. The CDR3 loop spans 14 amino acids. Per the germline V gene, CDR1 is LNHNV and CDR2 is YYDKDF (reference sequence). CDR3 in amino acids: CATSRDGIGDTQYF. As DNA, the CDR3 is TGTGCCACCAGCAGAGATGGGATTGGGGATACGCAGTATTTT.

This clonotype appeared once. The conserved final phenylalanine or tryptophan is absent from the CDR3, which likely points to a read error. The chain carries TRBV29-1 and TRBJ2-1; 7 bases are shared with TRBD2. Germline V lookup: CDR1 SQVTM, CDR2 ANQGSEA. The CDR3 consists of 12 residues. This CDR3 reads CDALRDYSEQFL. The CDR3 nucleotides read TGCGACGCCCTAAGGGACTACAGTGAGCAGTTCCTC.